This TCR beta chain was sequenced for a study of beta chain features in type 1 diabetes. The wider study: Regarding age, gender and cell yields, patients proved similar to healthy donors.

Every bit of the isolated RNA underwent reverse transcription, so sequencing read expressed TCRB transcripts. The protocol was immunoSEQ multiplex PCR, while the TCRdb copy is restricted to in-frame clones and leaves out a portion. Of fewer than 25,000 clones detected, over 60% appear once; the ten largest clones hold 2% to 2.5%. The CDR3 covers 14 residues. V gave up 7 bases and J gave up 4 bases, with 17 bases separating them. Germline-derived CDR1 and CDR2 are SEHNR and FQNEAQ (reference sequence). Cells sorted by CD45RO/CCR7/CD25/CD127/CD95/CD27 comprised CD4+ naive, central memory, regulatory and stem cell-like memory cells. General study results and limits: Shortening that was moderate but significant affected the TCRB CDR3s of Type 1 diabetes patients in all four CD4+ subsets. Fewer junction insertions and more nucleotide deletions appeared in type 1 diabetes patients.

Concerning this clone itself: The antigen remains unidentified.

The sequence was obtained from a woman aged 40 to 50 in good health. The chain couples TRBV7-9 to TRBJ2-7; TRBD2 is a possible D gene (7 bases). The sequenced sample was Tregs from blood. CDR3 residues: CASTRWGGTYEQYF. The DNA for the CDR3 is TGTGCCAGCACCCGCTGGGGGGGGACATACGAGCAGTACTTC. Drawing the rest from reference TRBV7-9 and TRBJ2-7, the complete variable domain is DTGVSQNPRHKITKRGQNVTFRCDPISEHNRLYWYRQTLGQGPEFLTYFQNEAQLEKSRLLSDRFSAERPKGSFSTLEIQRTEQGDSAMYLCASTRWGGTYEQYFGPGTRLTVT.